A single sample gave rise to the 3 T cell receptor beta chains below, sequenced in a study of radiotherapy plus CTLA-4 blockade in lung cancer. Repertoires were generated with immunoSEQ multiplex PCR, while TCRdb's copy carries only in-frame clones and drops some. The sample includes 80,000 or so clones, under 90% of them seen just once. Sequencing used peripheral blood, obtained from a patient treated with radiotherapy plus ipilimumab. These receptors all stem from a human donor with non-small cell lung cancer who had stable disease on radiotherapy plus ipilimumab.

This sequence joins TRBV5-1 and TRBJ2-4; maybe TRBD2 (6 bases). This CDR3 spans 14 amino acids. V lost 5 bases and J 7 bases, leaving 16 bases between the germline ends. From germline, CDR1 is SGHRS and CDR2 YFSETQ. The CDR3 nucleotides are TGCGCCAGCAGTACTGTGGGACTTGTCAACATTCAGTACTTC. Amino acids: CASSTVGLVNIQYF.

V and J are TRBV6-1 and TRBJ1-6, with D unresolved. CDR3 length: 14 amino acids. The germline gives CDR1 MNHNS, CDR2 SASEGT. The V gene lost 3 bases and the J gene lost 6 bases, with 9 bases spanning the gap. The CDR3 DNA sequence: TGTGCCAGCAGTGACGCCTCGATTAATTCACCCCTCCACTTT. Encoded protein: CASSDASINSPLHF.

The chain has TRBV27 and TRBJ2-3; 12 positions agree with TRBD2. Germline loops: CDR1 MNHEY, CDR2 SMNVEV (reference sequence). This CDR3 has 15 amino acids. V was clipped by 7 bases and J by 2 bases; unmatched bases: 4. CDR3 in amino acids: CASIGTSGPTDTQYF. As DNA, the CDR3 is TGTGCCAGCATCGGGACTAGCGGGCCCACAGATACGCAGTATTTT.